These 3 T cell receptor beta chains share one sample of origin, sequenced in a study of CD8 T cells in Susac syndrome. Random hexamers were used to reverse transcribe the RNA input (about 0.45 to 1 ug). TCRdb fed the immunoSEQ multiplex PCR reads into MiXCR, producing one record per CDR3 protein. The table has a few hundred thousand distinct CDR3 sequences, 95% seen once. The sample consisted of CD4+ T cells from PBMCs. Receptor source: a human donor with multiple sclerosis.

The sample holds one count of this clonotype. The chain joins TRBV4-2 to TRBJ2-3, with D tentatively TRBD1 or TRBD2 (5 bases each). The CDR3 length is 16 residues. V gave up 1 base and J gave up 4 bases, with 15 bases separating them. Germline V gene lookup returns CDR1 LGHNA and CDR2 YNFKEQ. The CDR3 protein is CASSQVGSGTSDTQYF. The CDR3 coding sequence is TGTGCCAGCAGCCAAGTGGGTTCGGGGACGTCAGATACGCAGTATTTT.

The chain combines TRBV29-1 with TRBJ1-2; perhaps TRBD1 as D (5 bases). Deletions cut 1 base from V and 8 bases from J, with 20 bases between. CDR1 and CDR2 from the germline V gene are SQVTM and ANQGSEA. This CDR3 is built from 15 residues. CDR3 amino acids: CSVEGEPTGVQGYTF. The CDR3 bases are TGCAGCGTTGAAGGCGAACCTACGGGGGTTCAGGGCTACACCTTC.

This sequence joins TRBV20-1 and TRBJ2-2; TRBD1 agrees at 7 bases. CDR3 length equals 17 residues. Germline-derived CDR1 and CDR2 are DFQATT and SNEGSKA (reference sequence). With V trimmed by 5 bases and J by 4 bases, 16 bases remained unmatched. CDR3 in DNA: TGCAGTGCTGCAGGCGTCGGGACAGCTATTATCACCGGGGAGCTGTTTTTT. Its protein is CSAAGVGTAIITGELFF.